Listed here are 31 T cell receptor beta chains from one sample, sequenced in a study of regulatory T cells in long-lasting Graves disease. Investigators prepared the TCR beta libraries by applying iRepertoire HTBI primers and Arm-PCR of CDR3 regions. From the multiplex PCR reads, TCRdb called clonotypes with MiXCR, one entry per CDR3 protein. The repertoire includes 400,000 to 550,000 distinct CDR3 sequences, about a sixth of them detected once, and about 23% sits in the top ten. As to time point: newly diagnosed GD, antithyroid drugs for less than 3 months. Isolated PBMC RNA provided the starting material for the TCR library. These data are also associated with another study on T cells in Graves' hyperthyroidism and ophthalmopathy.

The specimen was peripheral blood mononuclear cells (PBMCs), collected at new diagnosis, from a patient treated with antithyroid drugs. All receptors derive from a woman younger than 35 with Graves disease.

This clonotype was counted only a few times. The chain has TRBV7-2 and TRBJ1-4; TRBD1 is a possible D gene (5 bases). V lost 5 bases and J 6 bases, leaving 19 bases between the germline ends. CDR3 length equals 16 residues. Per germline, CDR1 SGHTA and CDR2 FQGNSA. CDR3 region: CASSESGARFYEKLFF. CDR3 nucleotides: TGTGCCAGCAGCGAAAGCGGGGCGAGGTTTTATGAAAAACTGTTTTTT. The variable domain in full, completed from reference TRBV7-2 and TRBJ1-4, reads GAGVSQSPSNKVTEKGKDVELRCDPISGHTALYWYRQSLGQGLEFLIYFQGNSAPDKSGLPSDRFSAERTGGSVSTLTIQRTQQEDSAVYLCASSESGARFYEKLFFGSGTQLSVL.

This clonotype has at least ten counts. This chain links TRBV2 with TRBJ1-2; 12 bases fit TRBD1. V shed 4 bases and J 8 bases; nucleotides not matched to a gene: 5. There are 14 residues in the CDR3. CDR1 SNHLY and CDR2 FYNNEI come from the germline V gene. The CDR3 is CASSAGQGAKGYTF. DNA for the CDR3: TGTGCCAGCAGTGCGGGACAGGGGGCTAAGGGCTACACCTTC.

This clonotype appeared a few times. The CDR3 here is CAISRTGTVYGYTF. The CDR3 nucleotides read TGTGCCATCAGTCGGACCGGGACAGTTTATGGCTACACCTTC. The V call is TRBV10-3, the J call TRBJ1-2, with TRBD1 matching over 7 bases. The CDR3 spans 14 residues. The junction had 8 bases not matched to a gene; V was cut back by 5 bases and J by 5 bases. Germline loops: CDR1 ENHRY, CDR2 SYGVKD.

This clonotype was seen ten or more times. J is TRBJ2-1 and V is TRBV20-1; a possible D gene is TRBD2 (6 bases). V lost 6 bases, J lost 7 bases, and 28 bases lay in between. The CDR3 contains 17 residues. The V gene's germline CDR1 is DFQATT and CDR2 SNEGSKA (reference sequence). CDR3 amino acids: CSATPDGGTTFWNEQFF. CDR3 coding DNA: TGCAGTGCGACTCCCGATGGGGGGACGACCTTCTGGAATGAGCAGTTCTTC.

The sample holds many counts of this clonotype. V is TRBV14 and J is TRBJ2-3, with TRBD1 identical over 7 bases. The trim removed 0 bases at V and 5 bases at J, leaving 5 bases unmatched. CDR3 size: 15 residues. Germline lookup yields CDR1 SGHDN and CDR2 FVKESK. The CDR3 DNA reads as TGTGCCAGCAGCCAAGAAGAACAGGGGAGAGATACGCAGTATTTT. Protein: CASSQEEQGRDTQYF.

This clonotype was observed at least ten times. This rearrangement joins TRBV6-2 or TRBV6-3 to TRBJ2-3, with a weak D call TRBD2 (5 bases). Per germline, CDR1 MNHEY and CDR2 SVGEGT. This CDR3 contains 15 residues. V was pared by 5 bases and J by 2 bases, with 14 bases between. The CDR3 DNA reads as TGTGCCAGCAGTACCCAGGATAGCGTCACAGATACGCAGTATTTT. Translated, it gives CASSTQDSVTDTQYF.

This clonotype has only a few counts. The CDR3 loop reads CSARVLGGLAGLETQYF. CDR3 bases: TGCAGTGCTAGAGTACTCGGGGGACTAGCGGGACTGGAGACCCAGTACTTC. The gene calls are TRBV20-1 and TRBJ2-5; TRBD2 matches 13 bases. The trim removed 1 base at V and 5 bases at J, leaving 10 bases unmatched. Germline V gene data show CDR1 as DFQATT and CDR2 as SNEGSKA (reference sequence). The CDR3 loop spans 17 amino acids.

This clonotype was counted at least ten times. The CDR3 DNA is TGTGCCTGGAGTGGGCAGGGGCATGGCTACACCTTC. It translates to CAWSGQGHGYTF. The chain has TRBV30 and TRBJ1-2; D possibly corresponds to TRBD1 (6 bases). The CDR3 totals 12 residues. Trimming pared 1 base from V and 6 bases from J, leaving 9 bases between. Germline CDR1 GTSNPN, CDR2 SVGIG (reference sequence).

This clonotype was counted many times. V usage is TRBV6-2 or TRBV6-3 and J usage is TRBJ1-1, with D perhaps matching TRBD1 (6 bases). The ends were cut back, 0 bases at V and 0 bases at J, with 14 bases in the middle. There are 17 residues in the CDR3. The germline gives CDR1 MNHEY, CDR2 SVGEGT. CDR3 sequence reads: CASSYSLRGLMNTEAFF. In DNA form, the CDR3 reads TGTGCCAGCAGTTACTCCCTCAGGGGACTGATGAACACTGAAGCTTTCTTT.

Points on this clonotype: A single base is all that separates this from a far larger clone, so a read error is likely. The rearrangement joins TRBV6-1 to TRBJ2-5; 8 nucleotides align to TRBD2. This CDR3 has 15 residues. Germline V gene data show CDR1 as MNHNS and CDR2 as SASEGT. CDR3 loop: CASSPSTSGHNEQLF. DNA for the CDR3: TGTGCCAGCAGCCCTTCTACTAGCGGCCACAATGAGCAGCTCTTC.

This clonotype has at least ten counts. The chain recombines TRBV7-6 with TRBJ2-5, with D possibly being TRBD2 (6 bases). Deletions cut 3 bases from V and 1 base from J, with 15 bases between. CDR1 and CDR2 (germline): SGHVS, FNYEAQ. The CDR3 loop spans 16 amino acids. CDR3 protein: CASSFTGSRVQETQYF. The CDR3 DNA sequence: TGTGCCAGCAGCTTCACCGGGAGCAGGGTCCAAGAGACCCAGTACTTC.

This clonotype showed up just once. The chain joins TRBV7-3 to TRBJ2-2; 8 bases are a match to TRBD2. J was trimmed by 1 base and V by 5 bases; bases with no gene match: 3. CDR3 length: 15 amino acids. Germline loops: CDR1 SGHTA, CDR2 FQGTGA. This CDR3 is CASSPRGGNTGELFF. The DNA for the CDR3 is TGTGCCAGCAGCCCCCGGGGGGGGAACACCGGGGAGCTGTTTTTT. The entire variable domain, with the rest obtained from reference TRBV7-3 and TRBJ2-2, is as follows: GAGVSQTPSNKVTEKGKYVELRCDPISGHTALYWYRQSLGQGPEFLIYFQGTGAADDSGLPNDRFFAVRPEGSVSTLKIQRTERGDSAVYLCASSPRGGNTGELFFGEGSRLTVL.

About this clonotype itself: Compared with germline, one end of the junction differs, possibly owing to a read error. In DNA, the CDR3 is TGTGCCAGCAGTGGCACGGTTCAAGGGACCCAGTACTTC. Protein product: CASSGTVQGTQYF. The chain carries TRBV28 and TRBJ2-5; no reliable D call. Germline CDR1 and CDR2: MDHEN and SYDVKM. The CDR3 runs to 13 residues.

This clonotype has more than one count but fewer than ten. The J gene is TRBJ1-1, the V gene TRBV12-3 or TRBV12-4; 7 nucleotides line up with TRBD1. V lost 6 bases and J lost 5; bases outside the gene matches: 12. The CDR3 consists of 15 residues. The CDR3 region is CASSQFPQGGTEAFF. CDR3 sequence (DNA): TGTGCCAGCAGCCAATTCCCGCAGGGGGGAACTGAAGCTTTCTTT.

This clonotype was counted between two and nine times. V is TRBV20-1 and J is TRBJ1-1; D is unclear. V dropped 6 bases and J dropped 4 bases, with 21 bases sitting between them. The CDR3 contains 15 residues. Germline V gives CDR1 DFQATT, CDR2 SNEGSKA (reference sequence). As DNA, the CDR3 is TGCAGTGCCACGGCAGGTGTCGTCCTTAGCACTGAAGCTTTCTTT. As protein: CSATAGVVLSTEAFF.

CDR3 residues: CASRGIFYNSPLHF. CDR3 bases: TGCGCCAGCAGGGGGATTTTCTATAATTCACCCCTCCACTTT. This chain connects TRBV5-1 to TRBJ1-6; no definite D call. V dropped 5 bases and J dropped 3 bases, with 9 bases sitting between them. The CDR3 consists of 14 residues. The germline V gene encodes CDR1 SGHRS and CDR2 YFSETQ.

This chain joins TRBV3-1 and TRBJ2-5; 13 bases are a match to TRBD2. In germline, CDR1 is LGHDT, CDR2 YNNKEL (reference sequence). The CDR3 runs 16 residues. V shed 2 bases, J shed 3 bases, and the junction held 3 bases outside the gene matches. Here the CDR3 DNA reads TGTGCCAGCAGCCAAATAGGACTAGCGGGAGAAGAGACCCAGTACTTC. It specifies CASSQIGLAGEETQYF.

V gene TRBV30 combines with J gene TRBJ2-3; D might be TRBD2 (6 bases). CDR1 is GTSNPN and CDR2 is SVGIG in the germline V gene (reference sequence). The CDR3 contains 14 residues. The V end was cut by 1 base, the J end by 2 bases, with 10 bases between. CDR3 in DNA: TGTGCCTGGAGTGCCGGGACTTACACAGATACGCAGTATTTT. Protein product: CAWSAGTYTDTQYF. The variable domain in full, completed from reference TRBV30 and TRBJ2-3, reads SQTIHQWPATLVQPVGSPLSLECTVEGTSNPNLYWYRQAAGRGLQLLFYSVGIGQISSEVPQNLSASRPQDRQFILSSKKLLLSDSGFYLCAWSAGTYTDTQYFGPGTRLTVL.

As for this clonotype: One end of the junction fails to match germline, which may point to a read error. The rearrangement links TRBV24-1 to TRBJ2-1; 12 nucleotides align to TRBD2. Germline CDR1 and CDR2: KGHDR and SFDVKD. The length of the CDR3 is 18 residues. The CDR3 loop is CATSFFFETSGSYNKQFF. The CDR3, as DNA: TGTGCCACCAGTTTCTTCTTTGAGACTAGCGGGAGTTACAATAAGCAGTTCTTC.

This clonotype was detected a few times. This sequence joins TRBV20-1 and TRBJ1-1; D gene unclear. The V and J ends lost 3 bases and 1 base respectively, with 9 bases between them. The CDR3 is 13 residues long. Germline values: CDR1 DFQATT, CDR2 SNEGSKA (reference sequence). The CDR3 sequence: CSASPGRNTEAFF. CDR3 nucleotide sequence: TGCAGTGCTAGCCCCGGGAGGAACACTGAAGCTTTCTTT.

The V call is TRBV3-2, the J call TRBJ2-1; the table's D gene call, TRBD1, was not cross checked with the DNA. TRBV3-2 is a pseudogene. The CDR3 is made up of 14 amino acids. CDR3 sequence reads: CASSPDGTDNEQFF. CDR3 nucleotides: TGTGCCAGCAGCCCAGACGGGACAGACAATGAGCAGTTCTTC.

This clonotype has at least ten counts. The rearrangement joins TRBV28 to TRBJ2-1; D is possibly TRBD1 (5 bases). The V and J ends lost 10 bases and 6 bases respectively, with 16 bases between them. Germline V lookup: CDR1 MDHEN, CDR2 SYDVKM. The CDR3 is 13 amino acids. The CDR3, as DNA: TGTGCCACCTCCAGGGTTAACGTCAATGAGCAGTTCTTC. It specifies CATSRVNVNEQFF. The entire variable domain, with the rest obtained from reference TRBV28 and TRBJ2-1, is as follows: DVKVTQSSRYLVKRTGEKVFLECVQDMDHENMFWYRQDPGLGLRLIYFSYDVKMKEKGDIPEGYSVSREKKERFSLILESASTNQTSMYLCATSRVNVNEQFFGPGTRLTVL.

Only a few counts were recorded for this clonotype. The V and J genes are TRBV10-3 and TRBJ2-1; 9 bases are shared with TRBD2. CDR1 and CDR2 from the germline V gene are ENHRY and SYGVKD. The J segment lost 4 bases and the V segment lost 10 bases, leaving 8 bases of the junction unmatched. The CDR3 length is 14 residues. This chain's CDR3 is CATHPTSGYNEQFF. The CDR3 region has the DNA TGTGCCACCCACCCGACTAGCGGATACAATGAGCAGTTCTTC.

This clonotype was picked up many times. This chain uses TRBV7-2 with TRBJ2-3; 10 bases match TRBD2. The V gene's germline CDR1 is SGHTA and CDR2 FQGNSA. The CDR3 consists of 15 residues. V lost 2 bases, J lost 5 bases, and 4 bases stayed unmatched. CDR3 coding DNA: TGTGCCAGCAGCTTAAGTAGCGGGAGGAAAGATACGCAGTATTTT. It codes for CASSLSSGRKDTQYF. Full variable domain (rest looked up from reference TRBV7-2 and TRBJ2-3): GAGVSQSPSNKVTEKGKDVELRCDPISGHTALYWYRQSLGQGLEFLIYFQGNSAPDKSGLPSDRFSAERTGGSVSTLTIQRTQQEDSAVYLCASSLSSGRKDTQYFGPGTRLTVL.

The rearrangement uses TRBV30 and TRBJ2-7; D call uncertain. V lost 4 bases to trimming and J lost 5 bases, with 18 bases between them. The CDR3 is 14 residues long. Germline CDR1 GTSNPN, CDR2 SVGIG (reference sequence). CDR3: CAWTPGWRGDEQYF. The CDR3 nucleotides are TGTGCCTGGACTCCAGGCTGGAGAGGTGACGAGCAGTACTTC.

The chain links TRBV19 to TRBJ1-5, with unresolved D. The germline V gene encodes CDR1 LNHDA and CDR2 SQIVND (reference sequence). The CDR3 loop spans 13 amino acids. V lost 4 bases, J lost 6 bases, and 10 bases lay in between. The CDR3 loop reads CASSNDRVQPQHF. DNA for the CDR3: TGTGCCAGTAGTAATGACCGGGTTCAGCCCCAGCATTTT.

The V call is TRBV29-1, the J call TRBJ1-1; the D is unclear. Germline lookup yields CDR1 SQVTM and CDR2 ANQGSEA. Trimming removed 7 bases from V and 0 bases from J, with 3 bases in between. This CDR3 spans 10 amino acids. CDR3 bases: TGCAGCGGCGTGAACACTGAAGCTTTCTTT. Its protein is CSGVNTEAFF.

This clonotype came up many times. The rearrangement joins TRBV28 to TRBJ1-1, with D unclear. This CDR3 has 15 amino acids. CDR1 and CDR2 from the germline V gene are MDHEN and SYDVKM. V lost 1 base and J lost 1, with 10 bases in between. CDR3 protein: CASSLSAPKNTEAFF. As DNA, the CDR3 is TGTGCCAGCAGTTTATCTGCTCCTAAGAACACTGAAGCTTTCTTT. Drawing the rest from reference TRBV28 and TRBJ1-1, the complete variable domain is DVKVTQSSRYLVKRTGEKVFLECVQDMDHENMFWYRQDPGLGLRLIYFSYDVKMKEKGDIPEGYSVSREKKERFSLILESASTNQTSMYLCASSLSAPKNTEAFFGQGTRLTVV.

In its sample, this clonotype was seen a few times. The genes are TRBV7-3 and TRBJ2-2; TRBD1 agrees at 8 bases. This CDR3 has 17 amino acids. With 5 bases clipped from V and 7 bases from J, the junction kept 15 bases outside the gene matches. CDR1 is SGHTA and CDR2 is FQGTGA in the germline V gene. CDR3 in DNA: TGTGCCAGCAGCGCCACAGCAGGGGGCTGGAAAGGCGGGGAGCTGTTTTTT. Translating it yields CASSATAGGWKGGELFF.

This clonotype was observed at least ten times. V is TRBV30 and J is TRBJ2-3; D is perhaps TRBD1 (6 bases). The CDR3 extends over 13 amino acids. Germline V gene data show CDR1 as GTSNPN and CDR2 as SVGIG (reference sequence). The V end lost 2 bases, the J end lost 2 bases, and 8 bases lay between the germline ends. The chain's CDR3 is CAWSPGVTDTQYF. The CDR3 coding sequence is TGTGCCTGGAGTCCAGGGGTCACAGATACGCAGTATTTT.

This clonotype showed up just a few times. The gene calls are TRBV4-1 and TRBJ2-7; D uncertain. V was pared by 0 bases and J by 2 bases, with 5 bases between. This CDR3 comprises 13 residues. The germline CDR1 and CDR2 sequences are MGHRA and YSYEKL. The CDR3 is CASSQDPTYEQYF. In nucleotides, the CDR3 is TGCGCCAGCAGCCAAGATCCTACCTACGAGCAGTACTTC.